A single sample gave rise to the 10 T cell receptor beta chains below, sequenced in a study of blood T cells in healthy people across ages. Through a sample-barcoded 5' primer and a J-beta primer mix, a second PCR was run for roughly 6 to 11 cycles. TCRdb recomputed calls from the 5' RACE reads with MiXCR, one row per CDR3 protein. The repertoire holds roughly 1.5 million distinct CDR3 sequences, with roughly two fifths as singletons. Sequenced sample: blood. The receptor source for this set is a woman younger than 30 in good health.

This clonotype was seen only a few times. This chain connects TRBV4-2 to TRBJ2-1; 7 bases align to TRBD1. The junction had 2 bases not matched to a gene; V was cut back by 0 bases and J by 0 bases. The CDR3 contains 16 residues. Germline V CDR1 and CDR2: LGHNA, YNFKEQ. The CDR3: CASSQDEGASYNEQFF. For the CDR3, the DNA is TGTGCCAGCAGCCAAGATGAGGGGGCCTCCTACAATGAGCAGTTCTTC.

V gene TRBV2 combines with J gene TRBJ2-1; 8 bases are shared with TRBD2. This CDR3 spans 14 amino acids. Germline CDR1 reads SNHLY; CDR2 reads FYNNEI. The V segment lost 3 bases and the J segment 13 bases; nucleotides outside the gene matches: 11. CDR3 nucleotides: TGTGCCAGCAGTGATTCCGGACTAGCTGGGACCCAGTTCTTC. Translation: CASSDSGLAGTQFF.

This clonotype was seen ten or more times. The chain recombines TRBV4-1 with TRBJ2-3; the D call may be TRBD1 or TRBD2 (5 bases each). Germline CDR1 is MGHRA and CDR2 is YSYEKL. The V and J ends lost 6 bases and 4 bases respectively, with 11 bases between them. CDR3 length: 13 amino acids. This CDR3 reads CASSPGRADTQYF. Here the CDR3 DNA reads TGCGCCAGCAGTCCGGGACGAGCAGATACGCAGTATTTT.

The CDR3 DNA follows: TGCGCCAGCAGCTTGAGTGGTCTAGCGGGAAACACAGATACGCAGTATTTT. Translating it yields CASSLSGLAGNTDTQYF. The rearrangement joins TRBV5-1 to TRBJ2-3; 9 nucleotides match TRBD2. Germline CDR1 SGHRS, CDR2 YFSETQ. CDR3 length equals 17 residues. The V gene end was trimmed by 1 base and the J gene end by 2 bases; junction bases not matched to a gene: 8.

This chain connects TRBV6-1 to TRBJ1-5; D is undetermined. V lost 4 bases, J lost 0 bases, and 16 bases lay in between. Germline-derived CDR1 and CDR2 are MNHNS and SASEGT. CDR3 size: 17 residues. The CDR3 DNA reads as TGTGCCAGCAGTGCCCCCCCGAAACTTTATAGCAATCAGCCCCAGCATTTT. Encoded protein: CASSAPPKLYSNQPQHF.

This clonotype was seen more than once but under ten times. The chain uses TRBV6-1 and TRBJ2-3, with D perhaps matching TRBD2 (5 bases). V lost 3 bases and J 1 base, leaving 11 bases between the germline ends. The CDR3 covers 15 residues. CDR1 and CDR2 (germline): MNHNS, SASEGT. Here the CDR3 reads CASSDNVEGTDTQYF. The DNA for the CDR3 is TGTGCCAGCAGTGATAACGTGGAGGGCACAGATACGCAGTATTTT.

The V and J genes are TRBV12-3 or TRBV12-4 and TRBJ2-7; D gene unclear. V lost 3 bases, J lost 10 bases, and 16 bases lay in between. The CDR3 has 13 amino acids. CDR3 sequence: CASSFPTPGTQYF. The CDR3 DNA reads as TGTGCCAGCAGTTTCCCGACGCCGGGTACCCAGTACTTC.

This clonotype was detected many times. This rearrangement joins TRBV4-3 to TRBJ2-3, with D tentatively TRBD1 (5 bases). Germline values: CDR1 LGHNA, CDR2 YSLEER. Trimming removed 0 bases from V and 2 bases from J, with 12 bases in between. This CDR3 is built from 16 residues. The CDR3 loop is CASSQDRQTYTDTQYF. CDR3 bases: TGCGCCAGCAGCCAAGATAGACAGACTTACACAGATACGCAGTATTTT.

About this clonotype itself: One base away lies a much larger clone, so this may be a sequencing read error. V usage is TRBV27 and J usage is TRBJ2-7; TRBD1 agrees at 8 bases. J was trimmed by 5 bases and V by 3 bases; bases with no gene match: 3. The CDR3 is 13 amino acids. Germline values: CDR1 MNHEY, CDR2 SMNVEV (reference sequence). Here the CDR3 reads CASSFRQGHEQYF. The CDR3 DNA is TGTGCCAGCAGTTTCCGACAGGGGCACGAGCAGTACTTC.

In this sample, this clonotype turned up a few times. CDR3 coding DNA: TGTGCCAGCAGCTTAACCCCAACAGATACGCAGTATTTT. Amino acids: CASSLTPTDTQYF. V is TRBV7-3 and J is TRBJ2-3, with D unresolved. The ends were cut back, 0 bases at V and 3 bases at J, with 4 bases in the middle. The CDR3 has 13 residues. The germline gives CDR1 SGHTA, CDR2 FQGTGA.